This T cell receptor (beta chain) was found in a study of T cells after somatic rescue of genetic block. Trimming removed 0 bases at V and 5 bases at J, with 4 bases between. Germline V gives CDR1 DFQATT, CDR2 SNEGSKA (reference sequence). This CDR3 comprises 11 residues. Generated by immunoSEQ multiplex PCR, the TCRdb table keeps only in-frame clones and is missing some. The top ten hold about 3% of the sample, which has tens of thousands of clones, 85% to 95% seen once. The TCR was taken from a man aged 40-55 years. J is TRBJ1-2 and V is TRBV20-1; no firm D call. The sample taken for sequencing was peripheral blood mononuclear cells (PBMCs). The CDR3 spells CSARDSYGYTF. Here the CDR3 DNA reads TGCAGTGCTAGAGACAGTTATGGCTACACCTTC.